This is a list of T cell receptor beta chains from one sample in a study of graft-versus-host responses after intestinal transplantation. These TCRs are of unknown antigen specificity. Assay: immunoSEQ multiplex PCR; the TCRdb copy retains only in-frame clones and omits some. The table has approximately 90,000 clones, about 85% seen once. The specimen was unstimulated CD4+ T cells sorted from spleen or lymph node cells, collected before transplant. Receptor source: a human donor who was the organ donor for an intestinal transplant. The CDR3 runs from the conserved cysteine through the conserved F or W. Each record gives: V gene, J gene, clone size, D gene, CDR3 DNA, CDR3 protein. The D gene is left open where the match is weak. The listing skips clone size in some rows; elsewhere it reads once, few, many or a size class.

v_gene: TRBV25-1
j_gene: TRBJ1-1
abundance: NA
d_gene: TRBD1
CDR3nt: TGTGCCAGCAGGAGACAGGGGAACACTGAAGCTTTCTTT
CDR3aa: CASRRQGNTEAFF

v_gene: TRBV29-1
j_gene: TRBJ2-1
abundance: NA
d_gene: TRBD2
CDR3nt: TGCAGCGGCCCATGGCTTAGACTAGCGGGATTTAATGAGCAGTTCTTC
CDR3aa: CSGPWLRLAGFNEQFF

v_gene: TRBV10-2
j_gene: TRBJ2-1
abundance: once
d_gene: NA
CDR3nt: TGCGCCAGCAGAGGGGCCGCCTACAATGAGCAGTTCTTC
CDR3aa: CASRGAAYNEQFF

v_gene: TRBV19
j_gene: TRBJ1-1
abundance: NA
d_gene: NA
CDR3nt: TGTGCCAGTAGTATATATAGCGGGAAGAACGGAGCTTTCTTT
CDR3aa: CASSIYSGKNGAFF

v_gene: TRBV19
j_gene: TRBJ1-3
abundance: NA
d_gene: NA
CDR3nt: TGTGCCAGTAGTATGGCGGGGACTGGAAACACCATATATTTT
CDR3aa: CASSMAGTGNTIYF

v_gene: TRBV19
j_gene: TRBJ2-2
abundance: NA
d_gene: NA
CDR3nt: TGTGCCAGTAGTCGGGGGGCCAGCGCCGGGGAGCTGTTTTTT
CDR3aa: CASSRGASAGELFF

v_gene: TRBV7-2
j_gene: TRBJ2-1
abundance: NA
d_gene: NA
CDR3nt: TGTGCCAGCAGCCAACTAGCTGCTTTCTACAATGAGCAGTTCTTC
CDR3aa: CASSQLAAFYNEQFF

v_gene: TRBV2
j_gene: TRBJ2-1
abundance: NA
d_gene: TRBD2
CDR3nt: TGTGCCAGCAGGGGGACTAGCGGGAGTTTCGATGAGCAGTTCTTC
CDR3aa: CASRGTSGSFDEQFF

v_gene: TRBV4-1
j_gene: TRBJ2-3
abundance: NA
d_gene: TRBD2
CDR3nt: TGCGCCAGCAGCCTTCGACTAGCGGGAGACACAGATACGCAGTATTTT
CDR3aa: CASSLRLAGDTDTQYF

v_gene: TRBV5-1
j_gene: TRBJ1-1
abundance: once
d_gene: NA
CDR3nt: TGCGCCAGCAGCTTGCGATCTTCGGGGTCCACTGAAGCTTTCTTT
CDR3aa: CASSLRSSGSTEAFF

v_gene: TRBV30
j_gene: TRBJ2-7
abundance: NA
d_gene: TRBD2
CDR3nt: TGTGCCTGGAGTGTGCGGGGGGGGCTAGACTACGAGCAGTACTTC
CDR3aa: CAWSVRGGLDYEQYF

v_gene: TRBV6-1
j_gene: TRBJ1-2
abundance: NA
d_gene: NA
CDR3nt: TGTGCCAGCAGTGACTCCCCAGGGGACGGCTACACCTTC
CDR3aa: CASSDSPGDGYTF

v_gene: TRBV5-4
j_gene: TRBJ2-7
abundance: NA
d_gene: NA
CDR3nt: TGTGCCAGCAGCTTGGCCGGGGATGGCTACGAGCAGTACTTC
CDR3aa: CASSLAGDGYEQYF

v_gene: TRBV7-2
j_gene: TRBJ1-1
abundance: NA
d_gene: NA
CDR3nt: TGTGCCAGCAGCTTAGAACCGGGGGGCACTGAAGCTTTCTTT
CDR3aa: CASSLEPGGTEAFF

v_gene: TRBV7-8
j_gene: TRBJ1-2
abundance: NA
d_gene: NA
CDR3nt: TGTGCCAGCAGCCAACCCGGGGGGAGGTATGGCTACACCTTC
CDR3aa: CASSQPGGRYGYTF

v_gene: TRBV20-1
j_gene: TRBJ2-1
abundance: NA
d_gene: TRBD1
CDR3nt: TGCAGTGCTAGACCCAGGGGGGAGCAGTTCTTC
CDR3aa: CSARPRGEQFF

v_gene: TRBV20-1
j_gene: TRBJ2-7
abundance: once
d_gene: NA
CDR3nt: TGCAGTGTAGCTACCGCCTACGAGCAGTACTTC
CDR3aa: CSVATAYEQYF

v_gene: TRBV30
j_gene: TRBJ1-5
abundance: NA
d_gene: NA
CDR3nt: TGTGCCTGGCGCATGATACAGGCGGGAGAGCCCCAGCATTTT
CDR3aa: CAWRMIQAGEPQHF

v_gene: TRBV27
j_gene: TRBJ1-2
abundance: NA
d_gene: NA
CDR3nt: TGTGCCAGCAGTGCGAGGCTCAGGGGCTATGGCTACACCTTC
CDR3aa: CASSARLRGYGYTF

v_gene: TRBV27
j_gene: TRBJ1-3
abundance: NA
d_gene: NA
CDR3nt: TGTGCCAGCAGTCCCCAGGGCCGGAGGGGTTTGTCGGCTGGAAACACCATATATTTT
CDR3aa: CASSPQGRRGLSAGNTIYF

v_gene: TRBV7-3
j_gene: TRBJ2-7
abundance: NA
d_gene: TRBD1
CDR3nt: TGTGCCAGCAGCCCCCAGGGGGCCAGCGGCGTGGGTGGATACGAGCAGTACTTC
CDR3aa: CASSPQGASGVGGYEQYF

v_gene: TRBV28
j_gene: TRBJ2-6
abundance: NA
d_gene: TRBD1
CDR3nt: TGTGCCAGCAGAAGTTGGACAGGAGGCCCCTCTGGGGCCAACGTCCTGACTTTC
CDR3aa: CASRSWTGGPSGANVLTF